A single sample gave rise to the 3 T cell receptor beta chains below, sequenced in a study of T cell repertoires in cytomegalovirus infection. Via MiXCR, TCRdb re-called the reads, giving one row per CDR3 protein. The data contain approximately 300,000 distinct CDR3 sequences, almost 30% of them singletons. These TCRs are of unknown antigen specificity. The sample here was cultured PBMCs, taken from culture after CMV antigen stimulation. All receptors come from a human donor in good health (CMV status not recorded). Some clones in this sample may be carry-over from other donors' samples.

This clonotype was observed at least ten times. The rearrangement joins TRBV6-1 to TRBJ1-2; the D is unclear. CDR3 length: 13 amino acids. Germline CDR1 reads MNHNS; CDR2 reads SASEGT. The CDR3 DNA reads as TGTGCTGCGCGGGCCAACAGTAACTATGGCTACACCTTC. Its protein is CAARANSNYGYTF.

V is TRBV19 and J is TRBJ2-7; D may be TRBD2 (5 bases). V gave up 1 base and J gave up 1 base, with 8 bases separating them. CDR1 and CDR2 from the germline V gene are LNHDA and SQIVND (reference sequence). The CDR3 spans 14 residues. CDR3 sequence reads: CASSIARDSYEQYF. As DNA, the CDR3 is TGTGCCAGTAGTATAGCGAGGGATTCCTACGAGCAGTACTTC. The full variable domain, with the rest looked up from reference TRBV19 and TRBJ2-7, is DGGITQSPKYLFRKEGQNVTLSCEQNLNHDAMYWYRQDPGQGLRLIYYSQIVNDFQKGDIAEGYSVSREKKESFPLTVTSAQKNPTAFYLCASSIARDSYEQYFGPGTRLTVT.

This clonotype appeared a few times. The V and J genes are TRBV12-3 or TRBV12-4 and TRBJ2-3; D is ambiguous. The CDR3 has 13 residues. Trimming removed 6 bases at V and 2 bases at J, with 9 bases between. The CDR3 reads CASSTTFTDTQYF. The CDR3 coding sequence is TGTGCCAGCAGCACCACCTTCACAGATACGCAGTATTTT.